This T cell receptor beta chain was documented in a study of T cell repertoires in cytomegalovirus infection. Study-level background: The public TCR beta signatures pointed to both CMV infection and matching HLA type. General study findings and limits: People with CMV and the relevant HLA were identified by cumulative public TCR beta family frequency.

In the case of this clonotype: Its antigen remains unidentified.

TCRdb reanalysed the reads using MiXCR and keeps one entry per CDR3 protein. This table has about 150,000 distinct CDR3 sequences, 23% appearing once. The CDR3 covers 14 residues. V lost 6 bases, J lost 2 bases, and 2 bases stayed unmatched. The sequence derives from a human donor in good health (CMV status not recorded). Some clones in this sample may be carry-over from other donors' samples. Material for sequencing was PBMCs. The chain joins TRBV12-3 or TRBV12-4 to TRBJ2-1, with 9 bases lining up with TRBD2. In DNA form, the CDR3 reads TGTGCCAGCAGCAGACTAGCGGCCTACAATGAGCAGTTCTTC. As protein: CASSRLAAYNEQFF.